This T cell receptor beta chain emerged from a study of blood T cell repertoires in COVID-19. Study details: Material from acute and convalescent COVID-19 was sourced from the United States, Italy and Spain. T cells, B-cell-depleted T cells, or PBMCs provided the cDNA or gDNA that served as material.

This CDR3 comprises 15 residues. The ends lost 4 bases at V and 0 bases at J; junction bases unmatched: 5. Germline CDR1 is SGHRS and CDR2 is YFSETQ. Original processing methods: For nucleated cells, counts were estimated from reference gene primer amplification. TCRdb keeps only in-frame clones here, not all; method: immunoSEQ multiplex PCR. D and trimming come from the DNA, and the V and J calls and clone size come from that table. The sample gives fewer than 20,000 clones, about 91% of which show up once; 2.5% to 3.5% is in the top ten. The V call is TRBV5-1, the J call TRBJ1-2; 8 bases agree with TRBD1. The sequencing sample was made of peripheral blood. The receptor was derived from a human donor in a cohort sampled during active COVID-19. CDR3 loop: CASSPGTGANYGYTF. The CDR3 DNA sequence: TGCGCCAGCAGCCCTGGGACAGGAGCTAACTATGGCTACACCTTC.